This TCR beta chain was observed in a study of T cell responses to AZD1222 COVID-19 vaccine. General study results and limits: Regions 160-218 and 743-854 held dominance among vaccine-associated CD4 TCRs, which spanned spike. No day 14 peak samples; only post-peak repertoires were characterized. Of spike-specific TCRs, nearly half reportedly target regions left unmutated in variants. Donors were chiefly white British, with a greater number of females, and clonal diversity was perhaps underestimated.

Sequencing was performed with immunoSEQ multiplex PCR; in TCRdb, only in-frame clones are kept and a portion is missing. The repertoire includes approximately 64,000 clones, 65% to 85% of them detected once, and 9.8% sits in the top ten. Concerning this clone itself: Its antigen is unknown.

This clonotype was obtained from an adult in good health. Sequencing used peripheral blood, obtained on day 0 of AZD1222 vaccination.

The CDR3 protein is CAIRLGTAYEQYF. CDR3 DNA: TGTGCCATCCGGCTCGGGACAGCCTACGAGCAGTACTTC. The V gene is TRBV6-6, the J gene TRBJ2-7, with 7 bases fitting TRBD1. V lost 10 bases, J lost 2 bases, and 8 bases stayed unmatched. Germline V lookup: CDR1 MNHNY, CDR2 SVGAGI (reference sequence). The CDR3 runs 13 residues.